The 2 T cell receptor beta chains reported below all come from one sample, sequenced in a study of blood T cells in healthy people across ages. The second PCR ran roughly 6 to 12 cycles with a sample-barcoded 5' primer and J-beta primers. Using its own MiXCR run on the 5' RACE reads, TCRdb lists one record per CDR3 protein. The table includes 1.5 million to 2 million distinct CDR3 sequences, around 50% detected once. The sample comprised blood. These TCRs come from a woman between 40 and 55 years old in good health.

This clonotype occurred many times. The V call is TRBV20-1, the J call TRBJ2-7; unclear D gene. The CDR3 is made up of 11 amino acids. Germline V gene lookup returns CDR1 DFQATT and CDR2 SNEGSKA (reference sequence). The CDR3 loop is CSARTGYEQYF. CDR3 sequence (DNA): TGCAGCGCCCGAACGGGCTACGAGCAGTACTTC.

On this clonotype itself: The junction shows a germline mismatch at one end, possibly a read error. The chain is built from TRBV7-2 and TRBJ2-3; 9 bases align to TRBD2. CDR3 length: 16 amino acids. In germline, CDR1 is SGHTA, CDR2 FQGNSA. CDR3 sequence: CASIQVAGGYTGTQYF. For the CDR3, the DNA is TGTGCCAGCATTCAGGTGGCGGGGGGGTACACAGGTACGCAGTATTTT. The full variable domain, rest sourced from reference TRBV7-2 and TRBJ2-3, is GAGVSQSPSNKVTEKGKDVELRCDPISGHTALYWYRQSLGQGLEFLIYFQGNSAPDKSGLPSDRFSAERTGGSVSTLTIQRTQQEDSAVYLCASIQVAGGYTGTQYFGPGTRLTVL.